This T cell receptor beta chain was found in a study of T cells in Graves' hyperthyroidism and ophthalmopathy. Germline V gives CDR1 SNHLY, CDR2 FYNNEI. This CDR3 spans 13 amino acids. Trimming cost V 2 bases and J 8 bases, with 12 bases left between them. Authors of the study amplified TCR beta CDR3 regions from RNA transcripts. The HTBI primer set drove a first-round RT-PCR of the TCR CDR3. TCRdb processed the multiplex PCR reads anew with MiXCR; each CDR3 protein has one entry. Here the sample spans hundreds of thousands of distinct CDR3 sequences, around 21% being singletons. Study-wide points: Ophthalmopathy was model-predicted a median roughly 6.3 months pre-onset. Blood held most thyroid clonotypes expanded above 0.001 frequency. Through a model of 13 V-J features, ophthalmopathy was separated from stable hyperthyroidism.

Many counts were recorded for this clonotype. Antigen unknown. The study excluded patients with uncontrolled infection, other autoimmune disease, pregnancy or lactation. The sequence derives from a man between 25 and 39 years old with Graves' ophthalmopathy. Sequencing used blood. V gene TRBV2 combines with J gene TRBJ1-1, with no clear D. CDR3 nucleotides: TGTGCCAGCAGTGAATCGCAGGAAGGGGAAGCTTTCTTT. Translated: CASSESQEGEAFF.